The sequence of this T cell receptor beta chain was determined in a study of blood T cell repertoires in COVID-19. This CDR3 comprises 15 residues. The germline gives CDR1 GTSNPN, CDR2 SVGIG (reference sequence). V shed 3 bases and J 5 bases; nucleotides not matched to a gene: 11. Authors' data handling: Reference gene primer amplification in the assay estimated nucleated cell counts. Using immunoSEQ multiplex PCR, the repertoire was profiled, and TCRdb retains in-frame clones only, with some absent. The V and J calls and clone size come from that table; D and trimming were worked out from the DNA. The data hold under 100,000 clones, with around four fifths observed a single time.

The clonotype comes from a man between 50 and 59 years old with acute or convalescent COVID-19. The chain carries TRBV30 and TRBJ1-2; 8 bases fit TRBD1. Sequenced material: peripheral blood. CDR3 DNA: TGTGCCTGGAGCATCATGGGACAGGAGGCGTATGGCTACACCTTC. Translating it yields CAWSIMGQEAYGYTF.